These T cell receptor beta chains were read from a single sample in a study of blood T cell repertoires in COVID-19. Assay used: immunoSEQ multiplex PCR; TCRdb lists only in-frame clones, some missing. The sample lists roughly 280,000 clones; around 84% were seen once. The sequencing input was peripheral blood. Receptors originate from a man between 60 and 70 years old with acute or convalescent COVID-19. The CDR3 runs from the conserved cysteine through the conserved F or W. The D gene is left open where the match is weak. Not every row has a clone size; where given, it reads once, few, many or a size class.

v_gene: TRBV6-6; j_gene: TRBJ1-4; d_gene: -; abundance: -; CDR3nt: TGTGCCAGCACCAACGGTCGGGAGGTTGGAGAAAAACTGTTTTTT; CDR3aa: CASTNGREVGEKLFF
v_gene: TRBV6-5; j_gene: TRBJ1-5; d_gene: TRBD1; abundance: -; CDR3nt: TGTGCCAGCAGTTACGCCGGGACAGCGAATCAGCCCCAGCATTTT; CDR3aa: CASSYAGTANQPQHF
v_gene: TRBV11-2; j_gene: TRBJ1-3; d_gene: -; abundance: -; CDR3nt: TGTGCCAGCAGCTTAGCAGGGCGTGGAAACACCATATATTTT; CDR3aa: CASSLAGRGNTIYF
v_gene: TRBV4-1; j_gene: TRBJ1-5; d_gene: TRBD1; abundance: -; CDR3nt: TGCGCCAGCAGCCATGACTTTACAGGGGCCAGGGGCAATCAGCCCCAGCATTTT; CDR3aa: CASSHDFTGARGNQPQHF
v_gene: TRBV21-1; j_gene: TRBJ2-1; d_gene: -; abundance: -; CDR3nt: TGTGCCAGCAGCAAGGGGAGCGGGAGAGGCAATGAGCAGTTCTTC; CDR3aa: CASSKGSGRGNEQFF
v_gene: TRBV18; j_gene: TRBJ1-5; d_gene: -; abundance: -; CDR3nt: TGTGCCAGCTCACCACCGGGCAGGGTGGTGGGGCCCCAGCATTTT; CDR3aa: CASSPPGRVVGPQHF
v_gene: TRBV7-9; j_gene: TRBJ2-5; d_gene: TRBD1; abundance: -; CDR3nt: TGTGCCAGCAGCCCCAGGGGGCTCCAAGAGACCCAGTACTTC; CDR3aa: CASSPRGLQETQYF
v_gene: TRBV6-5; j_gene: TRBJ1-1; d_gene: -; abundance: -; CDR3nt: TGTGCCAGCAGCAACCCCGGGGGAAACACTGAAGCTTTCTTT; CDR3aa: CASSNPGGNTEAFF
v_gene: TRBV11-2; j_gene: TRBJ1-3; d_gene: -; abundance: -; CDR3nt: TGTGCCAGCAGCTTAGAGGGGACATCTGGAAACACCATATATTTT; CDR3aa: CASSLEGTSGNTIYF
v_gene: TRBV29-1; j_gene: TRBJ1-1; d_gene: -; abundance: -; CDR3nt: TGCAGCGTTCAAGGGGGAGAGACTGAAGCTTTCTTT; CDR3aa: CSVQGGETEAFF
v_gene: TRBV18; j_gene: TRBJ2-3; d_gene: -; abundance: -; CDR3nt: TGTGCCAGCTCACCGCAAGGGGCTCAGGGCCCAGATACGCAGTATTTT; CDR3aa: CASSPQGAQGPDTQYF
v_gene: TRBV9; j_gene: TRBJ2-7; d_gene: -; abundance: -; CDR3nt: TGTGCCAGCAGCGTAGAGGGGGTCGGCTACGAGCAGTACTTC; CDR3aa: CASSVEGVGYEQYF
v_gene: TRBV10-3; j_gene: TRBJ1-2; d_gene: TRBD1; abundance: -; CDR3nt: TGTGCCATATCCCTTGGACAGGGGGGGTCTTATGGCTACACCTTC; CDR3aa: CAISLGQGGSYGYTF
v_gene: TRBV7-3; j_gene: TRBJ1-2; d_gene: -; abundance: -; CDR3nt: TGTGCCAGCAGCTTAATGGCAGGGCTCCATGGCTACACCTTC; CDR3aa: CASSLMAGLHGYTF
v_gene: TRBV5-1; j_gene: TRBJ2-1; d_gene: TRBD2; abundance: -; CDR3nt: TGCGCCAGCAGCACCGGGACTAGCGGGCGCGATGAGCAGTTCTTC; CDR3aa: CASSTGTSGRDEQFF
v_gene: TRBV4-1; j_gene: TRBJ1-3; d_gene: TRBD1; abundance: -; CDR3nt: TGCGCCAGCAGCCAAGATCGAAGAGTCCGGGACAGGTCTGGAAACACCATATATTTT; CDR3aa: CASSQDRRVRDRSGNTIYF
v_gene: TRBV6-1; j_gene: TRBJ2-4; d_gene: -; abundance: once; CDR3nt: TGTGCCAGCAGTGAAGCGGAAGGGGGCAAAAACATTCAGTACTTC; CDR3aa: CASSEAEGGKNIQYF
v_gene: TRBV7-9; j_gene: TRBJ2-7; d_gene: TRBD1; abundance: -; CDR3nt: TGTGCCAGCAGCCCCTTGACAGGGGGCCTCAACGAGCAGTACTTC; CDR3aa: CASSPLTGGLNEQYF
v_gene: TRBV7-8; j_gene: TRBJ2-7; d_gene: -; abundance: -; CDR3nt: TGTGCCAGCAGCTTAGGCGACTTTCATTCGGGGGAGCAGTACTTC; CDR3aa: CASSLGDFHSGEQYF
v_gene: TRBV29-1; j_gene: TRBJ2-5; d_gene: TRBD2; abundance: -; CDR3nt: TGCAGCGTTCACGGGGGGGGCACTGAGACCCAGTACTTC; CDR3aa: CSVHGGGTETQYF
v_gene: TRBV7-3; j_gene: TRBJ1-1; d_gene: -; abundance: -; CDR3nt: TGTGCCAGCAGCTTATTCGGGGATGGCACTGAAGCTTTCTTT; CDR3aa: CASSLFGDGTEAFF
v_gene: TRBV5-1; j_gene: TRBJ2-5; d_gene: -; abundance: -; CDR3nt: TGCGCCAGCAGCTTGGTATTATGGGCAGGGATGGAGGAGACCCAGTACTTC; CDR3aa: CASSLVLWAGMEETQYF
v_gene: TRBV5-4; j_gene: TRBJ1-4; d_gene: TRBD1; abundance: -; CDR3nt: TGTGCCAGCAGCCCAGGAACAGGGGCAACTAATGAAAAACTGTTTTTT; CDR3aa: CASSPGTGATNEKLFF
v_gene: TRBV28; j_gene: TRBJ1-2; d_gene: TRBD1; abundance: -; CDR3nt: TGTGCCAGCTATCAACAGAGGGACAGTCCAAACTATGGCTACACCTTC; CDR3aa: CASYQQRDSPNYGYTF
v_gene: TRBV11-1; j_gene: TRBJ2-5; d_gene: TRBD1; abundance: -; CDR3nt: TGTGCCAGCACCTCGGGACAGGGTTCCCAAGAGACCCAGTACTTC; CDR3aa: CASTSGQGSQETQYF
v_gene: TRBV5-6; j_gene: TRBJ2-3; d_gene: -; abundance: -; CDR3nt: TGTGCCAGCAGCTTGGTGATCGGAGATACGCAGTATTTT; CDR3aa: CASSLVIGDTQYF
v_gene: TRBV18; j_gene: TRBJ2-3; d_gene: TRBD1; abundance: -; CDR3nt: TGTGCCAGCTCACTGGGGACAGGTCGAAGAACAGATACGCAGTATTTT; CDR3aa: CASSLGTGRRTDTQYF
v_gene: TRBV18; j_gene: TRBJ1-2; d_gene: TRBD1; abundance: -; CDR3nt: TGTGCCAGCTCCGCTACAGGGGTAACTAACTATGGCTACACCTTC; CDR3aa: CASSATGVTNYGYTF
v_gene: TRBV11-2; j_gene: TRBJ2-5; d_gene: TRBD2; abundance: -; CDR3nt: TGTGCCAGCAGCTTACGGCTTACTAGCGGTCAAGAGACCCAGTACTTC; CDR3aa: CASSLRLTSGQETQYF
v_gene: TRBV27; j_gene: TRBJ2-7; d_gene: TRBD2; abundance: -; CDR3nt: TGTGCCAGCAGTCCTTCTAGGACTAGCGGCGAGCAGTACTTC; CDR3aa: CASSPSRTSGEQYF
v_gene: TRBV19; j_gene: TRBJ2-3; d_gene: TRBD1; abundance: -; CDR3nt: TGTGCCAGCGCAACTCGGGACAGGGGGTCAGATACGCAGTATTTT; CDR3aa: CASATRDRGSDTQYF
v_gene: TRBV5-1; j_gene: TRBJ1-2; d_gene: -; abundance: once; CDR3nt: TGCGCCAGCAGCTTGGTGGCGGGGGCTAACTATGGCTACACCTTC; CDR3aa: CASSLVAGANYGYTF
v_gene: TRBV28; j_gene: TRBJ2-7; d_gene: -; abundance: once; CDR3nt: TGTGCCAGCAGTTCTGAGGGGGAGCGGTACTTC; CDR3aa: CASSSEGERYF